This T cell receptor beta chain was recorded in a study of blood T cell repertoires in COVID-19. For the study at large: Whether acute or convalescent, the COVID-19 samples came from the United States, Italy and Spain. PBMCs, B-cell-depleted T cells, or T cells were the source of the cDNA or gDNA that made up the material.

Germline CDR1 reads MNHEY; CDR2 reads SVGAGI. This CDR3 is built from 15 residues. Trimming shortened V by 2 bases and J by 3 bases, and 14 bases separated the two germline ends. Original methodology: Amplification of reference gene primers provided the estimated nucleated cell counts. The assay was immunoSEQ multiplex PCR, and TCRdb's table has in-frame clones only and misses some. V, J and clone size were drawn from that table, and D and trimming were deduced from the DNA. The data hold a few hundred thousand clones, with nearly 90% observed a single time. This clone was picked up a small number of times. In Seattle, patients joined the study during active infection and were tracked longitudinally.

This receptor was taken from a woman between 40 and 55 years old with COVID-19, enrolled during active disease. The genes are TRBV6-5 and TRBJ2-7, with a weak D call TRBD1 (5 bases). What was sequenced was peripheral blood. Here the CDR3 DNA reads TGTGCCAGCAGTTACCAGACAGCAGCCCTCTACGAGCAGTACTTC. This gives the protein CASSYQTAALYEQYF.